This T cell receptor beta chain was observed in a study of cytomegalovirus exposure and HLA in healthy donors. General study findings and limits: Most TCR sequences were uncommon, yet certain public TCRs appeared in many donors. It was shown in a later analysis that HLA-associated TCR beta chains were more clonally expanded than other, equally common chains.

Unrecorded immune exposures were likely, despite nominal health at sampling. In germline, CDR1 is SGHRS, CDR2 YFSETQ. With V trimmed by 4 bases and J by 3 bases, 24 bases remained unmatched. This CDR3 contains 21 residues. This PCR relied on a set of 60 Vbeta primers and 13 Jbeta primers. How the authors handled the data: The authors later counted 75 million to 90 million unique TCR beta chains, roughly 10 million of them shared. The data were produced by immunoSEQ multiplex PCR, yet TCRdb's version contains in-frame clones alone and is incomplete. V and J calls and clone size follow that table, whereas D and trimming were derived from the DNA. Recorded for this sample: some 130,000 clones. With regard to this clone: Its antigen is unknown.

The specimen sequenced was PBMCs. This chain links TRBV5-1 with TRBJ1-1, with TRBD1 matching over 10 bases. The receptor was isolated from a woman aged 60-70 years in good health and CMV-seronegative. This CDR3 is CASSPEENKKWTGGLYTEAFF. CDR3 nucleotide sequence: TGCGCCAGCAGCCCCGAAGAGAACAAAAAATGGACAGGGGGTTTGTACACTGAAGCTTTCTTT. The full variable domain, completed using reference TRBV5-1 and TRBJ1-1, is KAGVTQTPRYLIKTRGQQVTLSCSPISGHRSVSWYQQTPGQGLQFLFEYFSETQRNKGNFPGRFSGRQFSNSRSEMNVSTLELGDSALYLCASSPEENKKWTGGLYTEAFFGQGTRLTVV.